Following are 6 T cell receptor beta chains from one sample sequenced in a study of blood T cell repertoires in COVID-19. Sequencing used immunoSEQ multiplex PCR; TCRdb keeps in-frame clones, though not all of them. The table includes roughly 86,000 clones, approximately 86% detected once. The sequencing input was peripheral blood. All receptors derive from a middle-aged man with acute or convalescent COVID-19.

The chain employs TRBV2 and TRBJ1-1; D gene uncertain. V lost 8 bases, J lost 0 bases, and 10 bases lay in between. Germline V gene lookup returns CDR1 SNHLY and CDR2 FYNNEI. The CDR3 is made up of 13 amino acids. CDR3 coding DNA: TGTGCCAGCTTTCCCAGGATGAACACTGAAGCTTTCTTT. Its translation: CASFPRMNTEAFF.

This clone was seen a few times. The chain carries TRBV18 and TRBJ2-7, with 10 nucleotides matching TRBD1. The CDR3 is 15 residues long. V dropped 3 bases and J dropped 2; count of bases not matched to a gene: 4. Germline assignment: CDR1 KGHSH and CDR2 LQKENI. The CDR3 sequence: CASSPGTGDPYEQYF. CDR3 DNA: TGTGCCAGCTCACCGGGGACAGGGGACCCCTACGAGCAGTACTTC.

The CDR3: CASCSRGRGNTEAFF. The CDR3 DNA follows: TGTGCCAGTTGTAGTAGGGGGCGCGGGAACACTGAAGCTTTCTTT. This rearrangement joins TRBV19 to TRBJ1-1; 7 nucleotides line up with TRBD1. The CDR3 consists of 15 residues. Trimming took 8 bases from V and 1 from J; bases not matched to a gene: 10. The germline V gene has CDR1 LNHDA and CDR2 SQIVND (reference sequence). Supplemented by reference TRBV19 and TRBJ1-1, the full variable domain reads DGGITQSPKYLFRKEGQNVTLSCEQNLNHDAMYWYRQDPGQGLRLIYYSQIVNDFQKGDIAEGYSVSREKKESFPLTVTSAQKNPTAFYLCASCSRGRGNTEAFFGQGTRLTVV.

This chain's CDR3 is CSTLWQAYNEQFF. The DNA for the CDR3 is TGCAGCACCCTTTGGCAGGCCTACAATGAGCAGTTCTTC. J is TRBJ2-1 and V is TRBV29-1; D unclear. Germline V gene data show CDR1 as SQVTM and CDR2 as ANQGSEA. The V gene lost 8 bases and the J gene lost 2 bases, with 13 bases spanning the gap. This CDR3 is 13 amino acids long.

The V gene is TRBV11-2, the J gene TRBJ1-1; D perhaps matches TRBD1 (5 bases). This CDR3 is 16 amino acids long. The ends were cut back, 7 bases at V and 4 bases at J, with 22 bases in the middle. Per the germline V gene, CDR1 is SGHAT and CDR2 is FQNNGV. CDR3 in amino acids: CASIRSSRGRGTEAFF. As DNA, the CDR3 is TGTGCCAGCATCCGGTCCTCTAGAGGAAGGGGCACTGAAGCTTTCTTT.

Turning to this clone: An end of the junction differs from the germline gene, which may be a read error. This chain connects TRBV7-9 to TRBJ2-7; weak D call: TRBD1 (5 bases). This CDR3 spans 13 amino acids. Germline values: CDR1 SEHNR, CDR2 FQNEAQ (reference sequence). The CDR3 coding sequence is TGTGCCAGCAGGTTAGGACAAACCTACGAGCAGTACTTC. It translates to CASRLGQTYEQYF.